These T cell receptor beta chains were read from a single sample in a study of blood T cell repertoires in COVID-19. The table came from immunoSEQ multiplex PCR; TCRdb's copy has only in-frame clones and leaves some out. The table includes almost 400,000 clones, 85% to 90% detected once. The sample taken for sequencing was PBMCs or T cells enriched from blood (not recorded which). The origin of the receptors is a woman aged 25 to 45 who had recovered from COVID-19. Each CDR3 is given with its conserved first and last residue. D genes are given only for firm matches. The listing skips clone size in some rows; elsewhere it reads once, few, many or a size class.

v_gene	abundance	d_gene	j_gene	CDR3aa	CDR3nt
TRBV19	.	TRBD1	TRBJ1-4	CARIRGFHEKLFF	TGTGCCAGGATCAGGGGGTTTCATGAAAAACTGTTTTTT
TRBV4-2	.	.	TRBJ1-3	CASSLRMNTIYF	TGTGCCAGCAGCCTGAGGATGAACACCATATATTTT
TRBV6-5	.	TRBD1	TRBJ1-2	CASSYHGTGANYGYTF	TGTGCCAGCAGTTACCACGGGACAGGGGCTAACTATGGCTACACCTTC
TRBV2	once	TRBD1	TRBJ1-1	CASSGWDRVNTEAFF	TGTGCCAGCAGTGGGTGGGACAGGGTGAACACTGAAGCTTTCTTT
TRBV5-1	.	TRBD2	TRBJ2-2	CASSSGLAGGRWTGELFF	TGCGCCAGCAGCAGCGGGCTAGCGGGGGGGCGATGGACCGGGGAGCTGTTTTTT
TRBV7-2	.	TRBD1	TRBJ2-7	CASGRDRGYEQYF	TGTGCCAGCGGCCGGGACAGGGGCTACGAGCAGTACTTC
TRBV7-3	.	.	TRBJ2-3	CASSLNPASAVMDTQYF	TGTGCCAGCAGCCTAAACCCAGCTAGCGCCGTGATGGATACGCAGTATTTT
TRBV15	.	.	TRBJ2-7	CATSGGLNYEQYF	TGTGCCACCAGCGGAGGACTAAACTACGAGCAGTACTTC
TRBV11-3	.	.	TRBJ2-1	CASSLVRVDEQFF	TGTGCCAGCAGCTTAGTCCGGGTAGATGAGCAGTTCTTC
TRBV12-3/TRBV12-4	few	.	TRBJ1-1	CASSFVANTEAFF	TGTGCCAGCAGTTTTGTAGCTAACACTGAAGCTTTCTTT
TRBV4-2	.	.	TRBJ1-4	CASSQDVGPEGEKLFF	TGTGCCAGCAGCCAAGATGTGGGCCCGGAGGGTGAAAAACTGTTTTTT
TRBV7-4	.	.	TRBJ1-2	CASSGRSEQGRISANYGYTF	TGTGCCAGCAGCGGAAGGTCGGAACAGGGTCGAATTTCGGCAAACTATGGCTACACCTTC
TRBV19	.	TRBD2	TRBJ2-1	CASSIYPAGGILEQFF	TGTGCCAGTAGTATATATCCCGCGGGGGGGATCCTTGAGCAGTTCTTC
TRBV19	.	.	TRBJ2-4	CASSISNGERFQLAKNIQYF	TGTGCCAGTAGTATCTCAAACGGCGAGCGGTTCCAATTAGCCAAAAACATTCAGTACTTC
TRBV6-5	.	.	TRBJ1-5	CASSYSQGSQGQHF	TGTGCCAGCAGTTACTCCCAGGGGTCTCAGGGCCAGCATTTT
TRBV27	.	.	TRBJ2-3	CASSFSGFGTDTQYF	TGTGCCAGCAGTTTTTCGGGGTTTGGCACAGATACGCAGTATTTT
TRBV4-3	.	.	TRBJ1-2	CASSQDLRDGYTF	TGCGCCAGCAGCCAAGACCTGAGGGATGGCTACACCTTC
TRBV27	.	TRBD2	TRBJ2-3	CASSHRGRGTDTQYF	TGTGCCAGCAGCCATCGCGGGAGGGGAACAGATACGCAGTATTTT
TRBV27	.	TRBD1	TRBJ2-5	CASSLGDSDVETQYF	TGTGCCAGCAGTTTAGGGGACAGCGATGTTGAGACCCAGTACTTC
TRBV7-2	once	TRBD2	TRBJ2-5	CASSGSSGGAGETQYF	TGTGCCAGCAGCGGCTCTAGCGGGGGGGCTGGAGAGACCCAGTACTTC
TRBV4-1	.	.	TRBJ1-2	CASSHGQTRTNYGYTF	TGCGCCAGCAGCCACGGACAGACCAGAACTAACTATGGCTACACCTTC
TRBV5-1	.	TRBD2	TRBJ2-1	CASSRSFSGSSYNEQFF	TGCGCCAGCAGCCGCTCTTTTAGCGGGAGTTCTTACAATGAGCAGTTCTTC
TRBV6-5	.	TRBD2	TRBJ2-1	CASSTGGEQFF	TGTGCCAGCAGTACGGGGGGGGAGCAGTTCTTC
TRBV6-4	.	TRBD1	TRBJ1-6	CASSEGTGGSPLHF	TGTGCCAGCAGCGAGGGGACAGGGGGTTCACCCCTCCACTTT
TRBV24-1	.	TRBD2	TRBJ2-3	CATSDMGPGGTDTQYF	TGTGCCACCAGTGACATGGGCCCGGGGGGTACAGATACGCAGTATTTT
TRBV5-1	.	.	TRBJ1-6	CASSLGTEDSPLHF	TGCGCCAGCAGCTTGGGGACAGAAGATTCACCCCTCCACTTT
TRBV11-1	.	.	TRBJ1-1	CASSLATGLETEAFF	TGTGCCAGCAGCTTAGCGACGGGGTTGGAAACTGAAGCTTTCTTT
TRBV19	.	.	TRBJ1-5	CASSIGPQGIGQPQHF	TGTGCCAGTAGTATAGGGCCACAGGGAATCGGTCAGCCCCAGCATTTT
TRBV2	.	.	TRBJ2-4	CASSSRHHELGLAKNIQYF	TGTGCCAGCAGTAGTCGACATCACGAATTGGGACTAGCCAAAAACATTCAGTACTTC
TRBV7-2	.	.	TRBJ1-2	CASSLVVPTNYGYTF	TGTGCCAGCAGCTTAGTGGTGCCTACTAACTATGGCTACACCTTC
TRBV4-2	.	.	TRBJ1-1	CASSQEAGQNTEAFF	TGTGCCAGCAGCCAAGAGGCAGGGCAGAACACTGAAGCTTTCTTT
TRBV18	.	TRBD1	TRBJ2-7	CASSPGTGDPYEQYF	TGTGCCAGCTCACCAGGGACAGGGGACCCCTACGAGCAGTACTTC
TRBV21-1	once	.	TRBJ2-3	CASSKAIRGFSPDTQYF	TGTGCCAGCAGCAAAGCGATCCGGGGGTTTAGCCCAGATACGCAGTATTTT
TRBV28	.	.	TRBJ2-7	CASSGVAAAYEQYF	TGTGCCAGCAGCGGCGTAGCGGCCGCCTACGAGCAGTACTTC
TRBV6-5	.	.	TRBJ2-1	CASKSGPGDNEQFF	TGTGCCAGCAAGAGTGGCCCAGGGGACAATGAGCAGTTCTTC
TRBV2	.	.	TRBJ2-3	CASSETGNTQYF	TGTGCCAGCAGTGAAACAGGGAATACGCAGTATTTT
TRBV14	many	TRBD1	TRBJ1-2	CASSKRDRAFGYTF	TGTGCCAGCAGCAAACGGGACAGGGCTTTTGGCTACACCTTC
TRBV24-1	.	.	TRBJ2-3	CATSQGYTDTQYF	TGTGCCACCTCCCAGGGGTACACAGATACGCAGTATTTT
TRBV11-2	.	TRBD1	TRBJ1-2	CASSPGQGYYGYTF	TGTGCCAGCAGCCCGGGACAGGGGTATTATGGCTACACCTTC
TRBV20-1	.	TRBD1	TRBJ2-7	CSASPPGQGREQYF	TGCAGTGCTAGTCCCCCGGGACAGGGCCGAGAGCAGTACTTC
TRBV12-3/TRBV12-4	once	.	TRBJ1-2	CASSLQGNYGYTF	TGTGCCAGCAGTTTACAGGGTAACTATGGCTACACCTTC
TRBV7-8	.	.	TRBJ1-3	CASSLRVFSGGNTIYF	TGTGCCAGCAGCTTGAGGGTGTTTAGTGGTGGAAACACCATATATTTT
TRBV15	.	.	TRBJ1-3	CATSDRRSGNTIYF	TGTGCCACCAGCGACAGGCGCTCTGGAAACACCATATATTTT
TRBV19	.	.	TRBJ2-7	CASRSGIAYEQYF	TGTGCCAGTAGATCAGGGATAGCCTACGAGCAGTACTTC
TRBV27	.	TRBD1	TRBJ1-3	CASSLGQGLNTIYF	TGTGCCAGCAGTTTGGGACAGGGTTTAAACACCATATATTTT
TRBV11-2	.	.	TRBJ2-7	CASSLFRIGHSYEQYF	TGTGCCAGCAGCTTGTTTCGTATCGGACACTCCTACGAGCAGTACTTC
TRBV2	once	.	TRBJ1-2	CASSYSILYTF	TGTGCCAGCAGTTACAGTATTCTCTACACCTTC
TRBV6-2/TRBV6-3	.	.	TRBJ2-2	CASSYGLILTGELFF	TGTGCCAGCAGTTACGGGCTAATACTCACCGGGGAGCTGTTTTTT
TRBV10-3	.	TRBD2	TRBJ2-1	CAISASGSGNEQFF	TGTGCCATCTCTGCCAGCGGGAGTGGGAATGAGCAGTTCTTC
TRBV27	.	TRBD2	TRBJ2-3	CASSAIPGTSGYTDTQYF	TGTGCCAGCAGTGCGATTCCCGGGACTAGCGGATACACAGATACGCAGTATTTT
TRBV5-1	.	.	TRBJ1-4	CASSHGRGQSNEKLFF	TGCGCCAGCAGCCATGGCCGAGGACAGAGTAATGAAAAACTGTTTTTT
TRBV7-9	.	TRBD1	TRBJ2-2	CASSLSDRAGELFF	TGTGCCAGCAGCTTAAGTGACAGGGCCGGGGAGCTGTTTTTT
TRBV7-9	.	.	TRBJ1-6	CASSHGSGSQPLHF	TGTGCCAGCAGCCATGGATCCGGGTCTCAACCCCTCCACTTT
TRBV7-9	.	TRBD2	TRBJ2-1	CASSGGLPNEQFF	TGTGCCAGCAGCGGGGGACTACCCAATGAGCAGTTCTTC
TRBV27	.	.	TRBJ1-3	CASSQLGVSGNTIYF	TGTGCCAGCAGCCAACTCGGGGTCTCTGGAAACACCATATATTTT
TRBV27	once	.	TRBJ1-1	CASSSYTYGGPMNTEAFF	TGTGCCAGCAGTTCCTACACATACGGGGGGCCTATGAACACTGAAGCTTTCTTT
TRBV28	.	.	TRBJ2-2	CASSLLSPAGGELFF	TGTGCCAGCAGTTTACTATCCCCTGCCGGCGGGGAGCTGTTTTTT
TRBV5-1	.	.	TRBJ1-1	CASSAPGITEAFF	TGCGCCAGCAGCGCGCCAGGGATCACTGAAGCTTTCTTT
TRBV15	.	TRBD1	TRBJ2-1	CATSRGGQANEQFF	TGTGCCACCAGCAGAGGCGGACAGGCGAATGAGCAGTTCTTC